The entry that follows covers one T cell receptor (beta chain) sequence. Its antigen is currently unknown. The sample comes from a study of cytomegalovirus exposure and HLA in healthy donors. The study, taken as a whole, reports: Sequence variants that were highly shared formed a cluster that was likely a sequencing artifact. A later analysis showed TCR association rates differing by HLA locus, peaking at DRB1 and lowest at HLA-C. A later analysis found most CMV-associated TCR beta chains apparently HLA-restricted.

Use of 60 Vbeta and 13 Jbeta primers characterized the PCR. Per the original methods: An analysis that came later counted roughly 87 million unique TCR beta chains, 10 million to 11 million shared. Clones were sequenced by immunoSEQ multiplex PCR, and TCRdb holds only the in-frame ones, with some missing. For V, J and clone size, that table is used; D and trimming come from the DNA. The table records 100,000 to 150,000 clones, more than 75% of them present only once. The receptor comes from a female donor in good health and CMV-seronegative. The sample taken for sequencing was PBMCs.

The CDR3 bases are TGTGCCAGCAGTTTGCCAGAGGGGGGGGAGCAGTACTTC. Amino acid sequence: CASSLPEGGEQYF. The chain employs TRBV28 and TRBJ2-7, with TRBD2 as a possible D gene (7 bases). Germline CDR1 and CDR2: MDHEN and SYDVKM. V lost 3 bases and J lost 7, with 13 bases in between. The CDR3 is 13 amino acids.